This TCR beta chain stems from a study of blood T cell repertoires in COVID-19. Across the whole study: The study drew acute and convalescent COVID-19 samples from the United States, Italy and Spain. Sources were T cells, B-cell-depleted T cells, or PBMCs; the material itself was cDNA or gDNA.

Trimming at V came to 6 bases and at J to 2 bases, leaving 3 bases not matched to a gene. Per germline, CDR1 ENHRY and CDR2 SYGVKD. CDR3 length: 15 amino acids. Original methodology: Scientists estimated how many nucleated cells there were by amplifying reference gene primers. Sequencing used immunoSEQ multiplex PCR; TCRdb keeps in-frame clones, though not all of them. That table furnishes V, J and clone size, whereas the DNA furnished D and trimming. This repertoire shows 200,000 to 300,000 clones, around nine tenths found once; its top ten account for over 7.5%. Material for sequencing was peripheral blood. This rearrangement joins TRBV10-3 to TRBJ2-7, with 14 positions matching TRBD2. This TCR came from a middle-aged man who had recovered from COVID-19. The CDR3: CAIRPGLAGAYEQYF. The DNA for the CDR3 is TGTGCCATCAGGCCGGGACTAGCGGGAGCCTACGAGCAGTACTTC.